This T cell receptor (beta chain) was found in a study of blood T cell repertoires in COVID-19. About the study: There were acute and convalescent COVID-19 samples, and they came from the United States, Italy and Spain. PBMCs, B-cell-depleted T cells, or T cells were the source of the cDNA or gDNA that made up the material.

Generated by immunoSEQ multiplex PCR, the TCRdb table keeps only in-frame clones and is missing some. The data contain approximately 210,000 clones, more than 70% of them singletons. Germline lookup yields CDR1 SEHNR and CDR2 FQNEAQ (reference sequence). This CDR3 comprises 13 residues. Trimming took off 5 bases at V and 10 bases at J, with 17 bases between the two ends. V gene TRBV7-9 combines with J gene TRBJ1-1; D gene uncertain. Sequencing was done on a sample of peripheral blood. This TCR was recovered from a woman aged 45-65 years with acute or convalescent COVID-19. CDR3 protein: CASSPPVFNGAFF. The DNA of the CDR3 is TGTGCCAGCAGCCCTCCGGTGTTTAACGGAGCTTTCTTT.